This T cell receptor (beta chain) originates from a study of OX40 agonist ivuxolimab in advanced cancers. Here immunoSEQ multiplex PCR was the method, and the copy in TCRdb shows in-frame clones only, minus some. The data contain around 68,000 clones, 75% to 95% of them seen just once; the ten biggest clones take up approximately 1.1%. Trimming stripped 2 bases from V and 7 bases from J, with 12 bases between. CDR1 and CDR2 (germline): MDHEN, SYDVKM. The CDR3 runs 14 residues. The receptor's source is an adult with an advanced solid tumor such as melanoma, head and neck, liver or kidney cancer. Sample: CD4+ or CD8+ T cells sorted from blood, taken in a trial of the OX40 agonist ivuxolimab. This chain links TRBV28 with TRBJ2-1, with D maybe TRBD1 (6 bases). The CDR3 sequence: CASSLQGQGNEQFF. The DNA of the CDR3 is TGTGCCAGCAGTTTACAAGGTCAGGGGAATGAGCAGTTCTTC.